What follows is one TCR beta chain and its context. Its antigen is not known. Unique molecular identifiers were carried by the TCR beta cDNA libraries. Roughly 510,000 cDNA molecules were recovered from an input of about 0.9 to 10 million T cells. A single record per CDR3 protein comes from TCRdb applying MiXCR to the PCR reads. This sample has 750,000 to 950,000 distinct CDR3 sequences; 53% occur once, and the top ten carry about 4.8%. The ends lost 8 bases at V and 3 bases at J; junction bases unmatched: 9. The CDR3 sequence is 15 residues long. These data are taken from a study of post-analysis software for immune sequencing data. General observations from the study: TRBV5-6, TRBV5-1 and TRBV20-1 belonged to a set of about 5 TRBV segments that were more frequent in patients than controls.

The V and J genes are TRBV12-3 or TRBV12-4 and TRBJ2-1; 8 positions match TRBD2. The source is a girl between 5 and 17 years old with multiple sclerosis. What was sequenced was blood. As DNA, the CDR3 is TGTGCCAGCGTGCCGAGGGGACTAGGCTACAATGAGCAGTTCTTC. This translates into CASVPRGLGYNEQFF.